This passage covers 17 T cell receptor delta chains from one sample sequenced in a study of Vδ1+ human thymocytes. Study-wide points: Thymic TRG and TRD repertoires appeared highly polyclonal, with Gaussian CDR3 length distributions.

Extracted RNA was reverse transcribed into cDNA. CDR3 amplicons came from multiplex PCR with pooled V-gene forward and constant-region reverse primers. TCRdb re-processed the multiplex PCR reads using CATT. The table lists roughly 50,000 delta-chain clones, around 15% of them singletons. Which antigens these TCRs recognize remains unknown. The sequenced sample was Vdelta1+ gamma-delta thymocytes from the thymus. Subset reported: FACS-sorted CD3+ TCRalphabeta- TCRVdelta1+ TCRVdelta2- thymocytes. Receptors originate from a boy in the first two years of life who had congenital heart surgery.

V gene TRDV1 combines with J gene TRDJ1; D uncertain. The CDR3 runs to 21 residues. Deletions cut 3 bases from V and 0 bases from J, with 29 bases between. Germline CDR1 reads TSWWSYY; CDR2 reads QGS. The chain's CDR3 is CALGELSSSLGFGRYTDKLIF. CDR3 bases: TGTGCTCTTGGGGAGCTATCCTCGTCCCTAGGGTTCGGGCGGTACACCGATAAACTCATCTTT.

This clone was found a few times. Distinct nucleotide sequences in the sample also encode this CDR3. This chain connects TRDV3 to TRDJ1, with D unclear. Germline-derived CDR1 and CDR2 are TVYSNPD and GDNSRS (reference sequence). The length of the CDR3 is 16 residues. With 3 bases removed from V and 0 bases from J, the gap between germline ends came to 20 bases. The CDR3 sequence: CAFPFSPYLYTDKLIF. For the CDR3, the DNA is TGTGCCTTCCCATTCTCTCCGTACTTGTACACCGATAAACTCATCTTT.

The rearrangement joins TRAV29/DV5 to TRDJ1; possibly TRDD2 for D (7 bases). This CDR3 spans 20 amino acids. V lost 1 base and J lost 1, with 29 bases in between. CDR1 NSMFDY and CDR2 ISSIKDK come from the germline V gene. CDR3: CAASQFPTVEKEIRTDKLIF. In DNA, the CDR3 is TGTGCAGCAAGCCAGTTTCCTACGGTGGAAAAGGAGATACGCACCGATAAACTCATCTTT.

This clone has a handful of counts. This chain uses TRDV1 with TRDJ1; 10 bases fit TRDD3. V lost 4 bases to trimming and J lost 0 bases; unmatched junction nucleotides: 44. Germline CDR1 is TSWWSYY and CDR2 is QGS. The CDR3 loop spans 29 amino acids. The CDR3 region has the DNA TGTGCTCTTGGGGGCCTGGCCTCCGCTGACGCTTTATCGTACTGGGGGATTAGAGGTGTGTCAGGATACACCGATAAACTCATCTTT. It translates to CALGGLASADALSYWGIRGVSGYTDKLIF.

A remark on this clone: Its ends do not fully match the called genes, so a read error is possible. This rearrangement joins TRDV1 to TRDJ1, with 7 bases identical to TRDD3. Germline CDR1 reads TSWWSYY; CDR2 reads QGS. The CDR3 length is 19 residues. CDR3 DNA: TGCGCTCTTGGGGACCGCTACCCTCTGGGGGTATTGGGCACCGATAAACTCATCTTT. This codes for CALGDRYPLGVLGTDKLIF.

This clone was recorded once. The chain has TRDV1 and TRDJ1; D remains ambiguous. V lost 2 bases, J lost 4 bases, and 11 bases lay in between. The CDR3 sequence is 14 residues long. The germline gives CDR1 TSWWSYY, CDR2 QGS. The CDR3 DNA reads as TGTGCTCTTGGGGAAATATGGCCTTTCGATAAACTCATCTTT. Amino acid sequence: CALGEIWPFDKLIF.

The chain combines TRDV1 with TRDJ1, with TRDD3 matching over 7 bases. The germline V gene has CDR1 TSWWSYY and CDR2 QGS. The CDR3 covers 16 residues. V lost 0 bases and J lost 4; bases outside the gene matches: 8. CDR3 loop: CALGELKGSGGDKLIF. CDR3 coding DNA: TGTGCTCTTGGGGAACTTAAAGGTTCTGGGGGCGATAAACTCATCTTT.

This clone appeared a few times. The V call is TRDV1, the J call TRDJ1; 7 nucleotides agree with TRDD2. The CDR3 totals 20 residues. V was clipped by 1 base and J by 1 base; unmatched bases: 18. CDR1 and CDR2 (germline): TSWWSYY, QGS. The CDR3 loop is CALGEPLVPTRLRFTDKLIF. The DNA for the CDR3 is TGTGCTCTTGGGGAACCCCTAGTTCCTACTAGACTTCGGTTCACCGATAAACTCATCTTT.

This clone was observed a few times. The chain couples TRDV1 to TRDJ1; TRDD3 matches 12 bases. From germline, CDR1 is TSWWSYY and CDR2 QGS. The CDR3 has 22 residues. With V trimmed by 0 bases and J by 2 bases, 19 bases remained unmatched. CDR3 region: CALGELPSYPSYWGILTDKLIF. CDR3 nucleotides: TGTGCTCTTGGGGAACTACCTTCCTACCCCTCGTACTGGGGGATACTAACCGATAAACTCATCTTT.

The chain couples TRDV1 to TRDJ1; 7 nucleotides align to TRDD3. J was trimmed by 9 bases and V by 4 bases; bases with no gene match: 32. The CDR3 is 21 residues long. Germline V gene data show CDR1 as TSWWSYY and CDR2 as QGS. The CDR3 here is CALGARGPSKDKTGDHGELIF. CDR3 nucleotide sequence: TGTGCTCTTGGGGCGAGGGGGCCTTCAAAGGACAAGACTGGGGATCATGGGGAACTCATCTTT.

This clone occurred a few times. This chain links TRDV1 with TRDJ1; 7 nucleotides match TRDD3. After removal of 5 bases from V and 8 bases from J, the junction contained 23 bases not matched to a gene. This CDR3 region has 18 residues. CDR1 is TSWWSYY, CDR2 QGS, per germline. For the CDR3, the DNA is TGTGCTCTTGGGAACCCCCCCCTTGTACTGGGGACTAGGGGCAAACTCATCTTT. Translation: CALGNPPLVLGTRGKLIF.

The chain employs TRDV1 and TRDJ1, with 10 bases lining up with TRDD3. This CDR3 is 22 amino acids long. From germline, CDR1 is TSWWSYY and CDR2 QGS. The trim removed 1 base at V and 1 base at J, leaving 21 bases unmatched. CDR3 sequence: CALGEPHFPINGVGDTTDKLIF. The CDR3, as DNA: TGTGCTCTTGGGGAACCCCACTTCCCCATCAATGGGGTGGGGGATACCACCGATAAACTCATCTTT.

The V and J genes are TRDV1 and TRDJ1, with 11 positions matching TRDD3. The CDR3 loop spans 18 amino acids. Germline assignment: CDR1 TSWWSYY and CDR2 QGS. V trimming: 3 bases; J trimming: 2 bases; junction bases outside the gene matches: 11. In DNA form, the CDR3 reads TGTGCTCTTGGGGAGGAACCTGTACTGGGGGATAAAACCGATAAACTCATCTTT. Protein sequence: CALGEEPVLGDKTDKLIF.

This clone was seen more than once but under ten times. The chain carries TRDV1 and TRDJ1; no reliable D call. CDR3 size: 17 residues. Germline CDR1 TSWWSYY, CDR2 QGS. Trimming left V 0 bases short and J 0 bases short, with 14 bases between. The CDR3 here is CALGELFPHRYTDKLIF. CDR3 bases: TGTGCTCTTGGGGAACTGTTCCCCCATCGATACACCGATAAACTCATCTTT.

The J gene is TRDJ1, the V gene TRDV1; 10 positions agree with TRDD3. The CDR3 length is 19 residues. In germline, CDR1 is TSWWSYY, CDR2 QGS. V was pared by 1 base and J by 0 bases, with 11 bases of the junction left unmatched. The CDR3 region is CALGEHPPHWGMYTDKLIF. The CDR3 region has the DNA TGTGCTCTTGGGGAACACCCCCCGCACTGGGGGATGTACACCGATAAACTCATCTTT.

With regard to this clone: A much more abundant neighbour one base away suggests this may be a read error. The gene calls are TRDV2 and TRDJ1; the match to TRDD3 covers 7 bases. Germline V lookup: CDR1 GEAIGNYY, CDR2 EKD. V lost 8 bases to trimming and J lost 3 bases; unmatched junction nucleotides: 5. The CDR3 has 12 amino acids. CDR3 amino acids: CAYLGASDKLIF. CDR3 nucleotides: TGTGCCTATCTGGGGGCTTCCGATAAACTCATCTTT.

The chain couples TRDV1 to TRDJ1, with D possibly matching TRDD2 (6 bases). Looked up from germline, CDR1 is TSWWSYY and CDR2 is QGS. Deletions cut 5 bases from V and 2 bases from J, with 36 bases between. The CDR3 has 22 amino acids. CDR3 loop: CALGTSPTSASLWIYRTDKLIF. The DNA of the CDR3 is TGTGCTCTTGGGACTTCTCCTACCTCCGCGTCGTTGTGGATATACCGAACCGATAAACTCATCTTT.